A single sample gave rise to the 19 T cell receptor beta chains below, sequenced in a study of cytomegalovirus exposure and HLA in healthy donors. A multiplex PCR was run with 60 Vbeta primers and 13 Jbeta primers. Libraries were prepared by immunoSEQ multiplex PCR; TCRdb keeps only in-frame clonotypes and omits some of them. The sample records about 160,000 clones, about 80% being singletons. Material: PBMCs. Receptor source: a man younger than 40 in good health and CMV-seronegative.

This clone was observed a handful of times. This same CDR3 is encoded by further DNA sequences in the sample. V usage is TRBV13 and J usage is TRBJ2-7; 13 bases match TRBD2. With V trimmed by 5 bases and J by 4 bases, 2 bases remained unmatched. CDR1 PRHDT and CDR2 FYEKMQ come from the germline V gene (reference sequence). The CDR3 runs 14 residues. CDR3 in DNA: TGTGCCAGCAGCCTGGGACTAGCGGGATACGAGCAGTACTTC. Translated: CASSLGLAGYEQYF.

CDR3 loop: CASSLGVRVNTEAFF. CDR3 bases: TGCGCCAGCAGCTTGGGAGTCAGGGTGAACACTGAAGCTTTCTTT. The rearrangement links TRBV5-1 to TRBJ1-1; D possibly corresponds to TRBD1 (5 bases). Germline V gene data show CDR1 as SGHRS and CDR2 as YFSETQ. The CDR3 extends over 15 amino acids. V was clipped by 0 bases and J by 0 bases, with 9 bases between them.

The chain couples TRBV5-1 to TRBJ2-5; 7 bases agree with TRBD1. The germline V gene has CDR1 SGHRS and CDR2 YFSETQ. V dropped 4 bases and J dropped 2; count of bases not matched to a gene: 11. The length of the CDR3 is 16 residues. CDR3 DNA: TGCGCCAGCAGCCGCCTGGGACAGCTCTTACAAGAGACCCAGTACTTC. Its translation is CASSRLGQLLQETQYF.

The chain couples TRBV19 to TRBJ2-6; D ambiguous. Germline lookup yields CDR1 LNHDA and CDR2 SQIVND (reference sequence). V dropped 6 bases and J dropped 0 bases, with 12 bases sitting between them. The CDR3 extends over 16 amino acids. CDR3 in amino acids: CASRVGSISGANVLTF. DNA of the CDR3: TGTGCCAGTAGGGTCGGTTCGATCTCTGGGGCCAACGTCCTGACTTTC.

In DNA, the CDR3 is TGTGCCAGCAGTTCAAGCAAGAGCTCCTACAATGAGCAGTTCTTC. It yields the protein CASSSSKSSYNEQFF. The chain combines TRBV5-4 with TRBJ2-1; D gene uncertain. CDR3 length: 15 amino acids. With 5 bases removed from V and 0 bases from J, the gap between germline ends came to 12 bases. Germline-derived CDR1 and CDR2 are SGHNT and YYREEE (reference sequence).

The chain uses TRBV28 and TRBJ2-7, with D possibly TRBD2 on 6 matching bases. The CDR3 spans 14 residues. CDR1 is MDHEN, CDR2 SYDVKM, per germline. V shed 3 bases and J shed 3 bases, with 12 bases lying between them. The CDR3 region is CASSFVPGVYEQYF. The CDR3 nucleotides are TGTGCCAGCAGTTTTGTTCCGGGAGTCTACGAGCAGTACTTC.

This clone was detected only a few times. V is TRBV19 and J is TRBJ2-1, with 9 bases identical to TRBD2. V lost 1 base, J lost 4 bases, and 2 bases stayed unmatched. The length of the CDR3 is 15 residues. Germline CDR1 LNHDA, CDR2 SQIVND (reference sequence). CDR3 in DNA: TGTGCCAGTAGTATAGCGGGACTAGCTTACAATGAGCAGTTCTTC. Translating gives CASSIAGLAYNEQFF.

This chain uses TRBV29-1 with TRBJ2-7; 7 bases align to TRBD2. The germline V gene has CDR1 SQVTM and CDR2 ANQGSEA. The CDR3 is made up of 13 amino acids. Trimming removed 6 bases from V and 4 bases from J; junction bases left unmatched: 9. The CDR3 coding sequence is TGCAGCGTCCGGGGGGACGGCCAGTACGAGCAGTACTTC. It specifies CSVRGDGQYEQYF.

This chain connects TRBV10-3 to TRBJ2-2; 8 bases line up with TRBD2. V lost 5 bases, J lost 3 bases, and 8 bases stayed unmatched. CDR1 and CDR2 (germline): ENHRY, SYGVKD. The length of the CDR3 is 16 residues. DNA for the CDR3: TGTGCCATCAGTCGGAATAGCGGGGAACACACCGGGGAGCTGTTTTTT. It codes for CAISRNSGEHTGELFF.

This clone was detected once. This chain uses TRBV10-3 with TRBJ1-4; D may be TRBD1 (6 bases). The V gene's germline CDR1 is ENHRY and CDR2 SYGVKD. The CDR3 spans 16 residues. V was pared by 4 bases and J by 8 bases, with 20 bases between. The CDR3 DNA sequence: TGTGCCATCAGTGCCGGAGGAGAGGGGGATGAAGAAAAACTGTTTTTT. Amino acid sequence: CAISAGGEGDEEKLFF.

The CDR3 protein is CAWSVRGREEYGYTF. The CDR3 DNA is TGTGCCTGGAGTGTTCGCGGCAGGGAGGAATATGGCTACACCTTC. The chain is built from TRBV30 and TRBJ1-2, with D possibly being TRBD1 (5 bases). The CDR3 totals 15 residues. Germline CDR1 GTSNPN, CDR2 SVGIG (reference sequence). V lost 0 bases, J lost 5 bases, and 16 bases lay in between.

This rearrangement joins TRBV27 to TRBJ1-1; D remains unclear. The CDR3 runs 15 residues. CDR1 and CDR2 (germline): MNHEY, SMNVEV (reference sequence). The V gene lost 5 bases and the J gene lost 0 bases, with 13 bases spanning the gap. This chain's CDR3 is CASSPRQILNTEAFF. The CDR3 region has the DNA TGTGCCAGCAGTCCCCGCCAGATACTGAACACTGAAGCTTTCTTT.

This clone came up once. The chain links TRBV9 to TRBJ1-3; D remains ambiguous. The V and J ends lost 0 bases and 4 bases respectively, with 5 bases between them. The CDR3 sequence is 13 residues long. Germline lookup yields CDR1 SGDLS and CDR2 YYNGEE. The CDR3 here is CASSVALGNTIYF. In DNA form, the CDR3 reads TGTGCCAGCAGCGTAGCCCTAGGAAACACCATATATTTT.

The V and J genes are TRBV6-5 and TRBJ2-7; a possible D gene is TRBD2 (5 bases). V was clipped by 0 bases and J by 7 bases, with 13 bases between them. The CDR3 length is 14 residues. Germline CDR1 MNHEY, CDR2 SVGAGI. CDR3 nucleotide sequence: TGTGCCAGCAGTTACTCAGGGCGGGTGGAGGAGCAGTACTTC. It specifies CASSYSGRVEEQYF.

CDR3 sequence reads: CSSTDTQYF. The CDR3 DNA reads TGCAGTTCTACAGATACGCAGTATTTT. This chain uses TRBV20-1 with TRBJ2-3; D is uncertain. Germline CDR1 and CDR2: DFQATT and SNEGSKA (reference sequence). Between the trimmed V and J ends, which lost 8 bases and 3 bases, there was a span of 3 bases. The CDR3 spans 9 residues.

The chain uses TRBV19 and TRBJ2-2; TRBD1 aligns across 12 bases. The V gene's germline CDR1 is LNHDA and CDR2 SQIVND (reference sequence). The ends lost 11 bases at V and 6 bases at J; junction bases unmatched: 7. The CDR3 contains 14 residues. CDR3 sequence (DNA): TGTGCCTGCTCCGGGACAGGGGGCCCCGGGGAGCTGTTTTTT. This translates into CACSGTGGPGELFF.

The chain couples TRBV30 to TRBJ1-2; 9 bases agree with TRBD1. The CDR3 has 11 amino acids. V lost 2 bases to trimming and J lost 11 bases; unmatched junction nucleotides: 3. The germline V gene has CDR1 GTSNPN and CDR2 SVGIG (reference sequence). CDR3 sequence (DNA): TGTGCCTGGAGTCACAGGGGGCCGTACACCTTC. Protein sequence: CAWSHRGPYTF.

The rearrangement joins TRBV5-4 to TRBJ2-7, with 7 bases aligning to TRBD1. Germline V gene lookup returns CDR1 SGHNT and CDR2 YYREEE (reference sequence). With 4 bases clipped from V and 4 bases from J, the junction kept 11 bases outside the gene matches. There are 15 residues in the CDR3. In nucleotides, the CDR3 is TGTGCCAGCAGCGGGGGACAGAGATCCAGGTACGAGCAGTACTTC. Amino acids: CASSGGQRSRYEQYF.

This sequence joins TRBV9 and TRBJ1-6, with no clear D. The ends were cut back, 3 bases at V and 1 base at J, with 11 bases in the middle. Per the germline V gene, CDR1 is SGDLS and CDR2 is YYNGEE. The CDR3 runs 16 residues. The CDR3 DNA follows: TGTGCCAGCAGCGCCTCTTCCGGGTCCTATAATTCACCCCTCCACTTT. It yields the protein CASSASSGSYNSPLHF.